This TCR beta chain was observed in a study of cytomegalovirus exposure and HLA in healthy donors. The PCR contained 60 Vbeta and 13 Jbeta primers. Profiling relied on immunoSEQ multiplex PCR, and the TCRdb table lists in-frame clones only, not all of them. The data contain around 140,000 clones, under 90% of them singletons. For this clone: Its antigen is unidentified.

Study-level findings and limits: With DRB1 most and HLA-C fewest, TCR association rates differed between HLA loci in a later analysis.

In germline, CDR1 is SGHNT, CDR2 YYREEE (reference sequence). The V and J ends lost 2 bases and 2 bases, in that order; junction bases with no gene match: 3. The CDR3 extends over 14 amino acids. Sequenced sample: PBMCs. The gene calls are TRBV5-4 and TRBJ2-7; 8 bases are shared with TRBD1. The clonotype comes from a man aged 35 to 55 in good health and CMV-seronegative. The CDR3 bases are TGTGCCAGCAGCTTCCAGGACAGGGCCTACGAGCAGTACTTC. It is translated as CASSFQDRAYEQYF.